The clone carrying this TCR beta chain was seen only a few times. Its antigen is unidentified. This sample is drawn from a study of somatic mutations in cytotoxic T cells in rheumatoid arthritis. Some clones are missing from TCRdb's copy, which holds only in-frame ones; the method was immunoSEQ multiplex PCR. The sample contains tens of thousands of clones, 65% to 85% of which appear only once. Regarding the study as a whole: A significant difference in CD8+ T-cell clonality was not found between rheumatoid arthritis patients and age-matched healthy controls. Among fewer than 80 patients, about eight showed a largest CD8+ clone that surpassed 20% of CD8+ cells. Rheumatoid arthritis patients showed slight TRBV07 underrepresentation, and this was not adjusted for multiple comparisons.

Isolation of CD4+ and CD8+ cells used positive magnetic bead selection, with purity checked by flow cytometry. Germline V gene sequence: CDR1 LNHDA, CDR2 SQIVND (reference sequence). This CDR3 contains 12 residues. V was pared by 3 bases and J by 9 bases, with 9 bases between. The specimen sequenced was CD8+ T cells sorted from blood. The gene calls are TRBV19 and TRBJ1-5; D unclear. This receptor was taken from an adult with rheumatoid arthritis. DNA of the CDR3: TGTGCCAGTAGTATCTACTTCGGGCCCCAGCATTTT. It translates to CASSIYFGPQHF.